Each of the 11 T cell receptor beta chains below was sequenced from the same sample in a study of OX40 agonist ivuxolimab in advanced cancers. Clones were sequenced by immunoSEQ multiplex PCR, and TCRdb holds only the in-frame ones, with some missing. The sample lists about 75,000 clones, roughly nine tenths seen once, with about 8% in the top ten. The material was CD4+ or CD8+ T cells sorted from blood, obtained in a trial of the OX40 agonist ivuxolimab. Source of these receptors: an adult with an advanced solid tumor such as melanoma, head and neck, liver or kidney cancer.

The chain recombines TRBV5-4 with TRBJ2-7; TRBD2 might be the D (6 bases). The CDR3 runs to 13 residues. The germline V and J ends were trimmed by 5 bases and 2 bases, with 11 bases remaining between them. Germline values: CDR1 SGHNT, CDR2 YYREEE (reference sequence). This chain's CDR3 is CASSTDYPYEQYF. CDR3 coding DNA: TGTGCCAGCAGTACGGACTATCCCTACGAGCAGTACTTC.

The rearrangement links TRBV6-5 to TRBJ1-2, with TRBD1 matching over 8 bases. The trim removed 4 bases at V and 7 bases at J, leaving 8 bases unmatched. This CDR3 has 14 residues. CDR1 and CDR2 from the germline V gene are MNHEY and SVGAGI. CDR3 DNA sequence: TGTGCCAGCAGTTCCGTTGACAGGGGTAGTGGCTACACCTTC. It yields the protein CASSSVDRGSGYTF.

The CDR3 sequence is CASSFQGSGNTIYF. CDR3 in DNA: TGTGCCAGCAGCTTCCAAGGGTCTGGAAACACCATATATTTT. J is TRBJ1-3 and V is TRBV5-8; unclear D gene. The CDR3 is made up of 14 amino acids. Trimming cost V 2 bases and J 1 base, with 7 bases left between them. The germline V gene has CDR1 SGHTS and CDR2 YDEGEE.

V is TRBV2 and J is TRBJ2-3; D possibly uses TRBD1 or TRBD2 (5 bases each). There are 15 residues in the CDR3. CDR1 is SNHLY and CDR2 is FYNNEI in the germline V gene. V lost 4 bases and J lost 2, with 13 bases in between. The CDR3 region is CASSGAGTITDTQYF. DNA for the CDR3: TGTGCCAGCAGTGGGGCAGGGACGATCACAGATACGCAGTATTTT. Full variable domain (rest looked up from reference TRBV2 and TRBJ2-3): EPEVTQTPSHQVTQMGQEVILRCVPISNHLYFYWYRQILGQKVEFLVSFYNNEISEKSEIFDDQFSVERPDGSNFTLKIRSTKLEDSAMYFCASSGAGTITDTQYFGPGTRLTVL.

The rearrangement links TRBV5-6 to TRBJ2-5; no clear D. Between the trimmed V and J ends, which lost 1 base and 5 bases, there was a span of 21 bases. Germline V gene sequence: CDR1 SGHDT, CDR2 YYEEEE. This CDR3 has 17 amino acids. In DNA form, the CDR3 reads TGTGCCAGCAGCTTGAAAGTCCCAGGTACCCCTAGGGAGACCCAGTACTTC. Translation gives CASSLKVPGTPRETQYF.

This clone was seen once. The chain is built from TRBV5-4 and TRBJ1-1; D ambiguous. V was trimmed by 4 bases and J by 4 bases, leaving 8 bases between them. The CDR3 runs 12 residues. Germline CDR1 and CDR2: SGHNT and YYREEE (reference sequence). CDR3 nucleotides: TGTGCCAGCAGCATCCAGATCACTGAAGCTTTCTTT. Translated, it gives CASSIQITEAFF.

The chain uses TRBV4-2 and TRBJ2-5; D tentatively reads TRBD1 or TRBD2 (6 bases each). V lost 0 bases and J 5 bases, leaving 16 bases between the germline ends. The CDR3 has 16 amino acids. The V gene's germline CDR1 is LGHNA and CDR2 YNFKEQ. CDR3 residues: CASSQDTGLGGETQYF. CDR3 coding DNA: TGTGCCAGCAGCCAAGACACAGGGCTTGGGGGGGAGACCCAGTACTTC.

The chain has TRBV27 and TRBJ2-7; 9 positions match TRBD1. Germline-derived CDR1 and CDR2 are MNHEY and SMNVEV (reference sequence). CDR3 length: 14 residues. The V segment lost 6 bases and the J segment 4 bases; nucleotides outside the gene matches: 7. DNA for the CDR3: TGTGCCAGCAGATTCCGGGACAGGGTTTACGAGCAGTACTTC. It translates to CASRFRDRVYEQYF.

Here the CDR3 reads CASSASGDPTNQPQHF. Written as DNA, the CDR3 is TGTGCCAGCAGCGCATCAGGGGACCCCACTAATCAGCCCCAGCATTTT. The rearrangement joins TRBV9 to TRBJ1-5, with D possibly being TRBD1 (6 bases). CDR1 and CDR2 from the germline V gene are SGDLS and YYNGEE. The V end lost 3 bases, the J end lost 4 bases, and 17 bases lay between the germline ends. The CDR3 spans 16 residues.

The chain uses TRBV19 and TRBJ2-2; TRBD1 might be the D (5 bases). The CDR3 totals 14 residues. Germline V lookup: CDR1 LNHDA, CDR2 SQIVND (reference sequence). V lost 8 bases, J lost 2 bases, and 12 bases lay in between. CDR3 region: CASADRTNTGELFF. CDR3 coding DNA: TGTGCCAGTGCCGACAGAACTAACACCGGGGAGCTGTTTTTT.

The V call is TRBV5-1, the J call TRBJ2-1, with D uncertain. V was cut by 4 bases and J by 8 bases, with 10 bases left in between. Looked up from germline, CDR1 is SGHRS and CDR2 is YFSETQ. The CDR3 contains 12 residues. CDR3 DNA sequence: TGCGCCAGCAGCCGGCCCGCTGATGAGCAGTTCTTC. It encodes CASSRPADEQFF.